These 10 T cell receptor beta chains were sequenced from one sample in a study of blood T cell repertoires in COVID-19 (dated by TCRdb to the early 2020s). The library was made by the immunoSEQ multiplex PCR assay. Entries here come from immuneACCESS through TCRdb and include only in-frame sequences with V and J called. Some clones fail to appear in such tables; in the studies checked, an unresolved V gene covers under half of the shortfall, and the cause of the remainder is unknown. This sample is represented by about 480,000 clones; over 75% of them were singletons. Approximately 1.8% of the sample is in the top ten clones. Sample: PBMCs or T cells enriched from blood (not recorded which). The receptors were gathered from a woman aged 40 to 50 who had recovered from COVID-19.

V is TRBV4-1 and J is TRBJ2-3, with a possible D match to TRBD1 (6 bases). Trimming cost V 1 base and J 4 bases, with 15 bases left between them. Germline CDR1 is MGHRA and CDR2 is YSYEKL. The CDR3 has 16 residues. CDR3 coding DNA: TGCGCCAGCAGCCAAGTACCCCAGGGGTCCGCAGATACGCAGTATTTT. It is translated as CASSQVPQGSADTQYF.

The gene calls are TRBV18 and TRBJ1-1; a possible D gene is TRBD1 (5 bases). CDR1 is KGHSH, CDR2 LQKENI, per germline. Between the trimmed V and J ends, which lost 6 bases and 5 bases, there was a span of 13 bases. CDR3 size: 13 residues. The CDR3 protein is CASSRLKGTEAFF. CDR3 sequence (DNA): TGTGCCAGCTCGAGACTGAAGGGGACTGAAGCTTTCTTT.

Here the CDR3 DNA reads TGTGCCAGCAGTGGGACCAGGGGTAGCACTGAAGCTTTCTTT. Its translation is CASSGTRGSTEAFF. The chain joins TRBV25-1 to TRBJ1-1, with a possible D match to TRBD1 (6 bases). Germline lookup yields CDR1 MGHDK and CDR2 SYGVNS. V lost 4 bases to trimming and J lost 4 bases, with 13 bases between them. This CDR3 spans 14 amino acids.

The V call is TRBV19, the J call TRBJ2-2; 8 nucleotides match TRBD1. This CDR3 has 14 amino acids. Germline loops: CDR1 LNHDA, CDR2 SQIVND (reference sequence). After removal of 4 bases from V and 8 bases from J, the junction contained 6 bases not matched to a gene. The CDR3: CASSTGQAAGELFF. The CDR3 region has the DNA TGTGCCAGTAGTACGGGACAGGCGGCAGGGGAGCTGTTTTTT.

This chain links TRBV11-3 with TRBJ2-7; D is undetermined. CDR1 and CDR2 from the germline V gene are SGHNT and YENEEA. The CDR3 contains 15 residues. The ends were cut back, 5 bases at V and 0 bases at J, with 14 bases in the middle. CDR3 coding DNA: TGTGCCAGCAGCGAGGAAGGCGGCAGCTCCTACGAGCAGTACTTC. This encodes CASSEEGGSSYEQYF.

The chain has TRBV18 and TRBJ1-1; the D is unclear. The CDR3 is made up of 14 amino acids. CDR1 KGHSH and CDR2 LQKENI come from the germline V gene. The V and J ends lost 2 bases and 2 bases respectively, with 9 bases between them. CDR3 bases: TGTGCCAGCTCACCAGACGGGATTAACACTGAAGCTTTCTTT. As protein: CASSPDGINTEAFF.

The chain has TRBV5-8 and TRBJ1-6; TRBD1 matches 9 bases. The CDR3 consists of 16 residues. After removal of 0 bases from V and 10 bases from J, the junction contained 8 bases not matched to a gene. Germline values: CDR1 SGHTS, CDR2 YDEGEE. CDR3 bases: TGTGCCAGCAGCTTGGTGTGGACAGGGGAAGGATCACCCCTCCACTTT. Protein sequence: CASSLVWTGEGSPLHF.

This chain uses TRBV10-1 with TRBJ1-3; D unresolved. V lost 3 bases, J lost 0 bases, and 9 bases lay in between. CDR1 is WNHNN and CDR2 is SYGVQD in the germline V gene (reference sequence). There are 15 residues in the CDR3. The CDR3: CASSDRTSSGNTIYF. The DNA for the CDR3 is TGCGCCAGCAGTGACCGGACTAGCTCTGGAAACACCATATATTTT.

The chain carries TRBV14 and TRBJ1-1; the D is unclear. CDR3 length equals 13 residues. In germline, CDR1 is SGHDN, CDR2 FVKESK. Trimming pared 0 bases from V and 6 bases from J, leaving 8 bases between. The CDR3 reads CASSQDEGSEAFF. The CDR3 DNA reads TGTGCCAGCAGCCAAGATGAGGGTTCTGAAGCTTTCTTT.

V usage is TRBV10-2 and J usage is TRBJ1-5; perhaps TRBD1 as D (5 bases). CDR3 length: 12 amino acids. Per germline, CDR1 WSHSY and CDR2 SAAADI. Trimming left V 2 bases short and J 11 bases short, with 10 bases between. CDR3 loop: CASSENRGAQHF. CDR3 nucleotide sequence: TGCGCCAGCAGTGAGAACCGGGGGGCCCAGCATTTT.